Presented here are 2 T cell receptor beta chains from one specimen sequenced in a study of cytomegalovirus exposure and HLA in healthy donors. PCR employed 60 Vbeta and 13 Jbeta primers. Clones were sequenced by immunoSEQ multiplex PCR, and TCRdb holds only the in-frame ones, with some missing. Among more than 200,000 clones listed, roughly 85% were seen once. The sequenced sample was PBMCs. The receptors were sampled from a male donor in good health and CMV-seronegative.

This chain links TRBV28 with TRBJ1-4; D gene unclear. Per germline, CDR1 MDHEN and CDR2 SYDVKM. The CDR3 contains 16 residues. V lost 3 bases to trimming and J lost 7 bases, with 18 bases between them. CDR3 nucleotides: TGTGCCAGCAGTTTTTTTGCGAGTGGGCTTTTTGAAAAACTGTTTTTT. It codes for CASSFFASGLFEKLFF.

The J gene is TRBJ1-5, the V gene TRBV6-4; the D gene is possibly TRBD1 (6 bases). V lost 5 bases and J 2 bases, leaving 10 bases between the germline ends. The CDR3 runs 14 residues. The V gene's germline CDR1 is MRHNA and CDR2 SNTAGT. The CDR3 region is CASSLAGGNQPQHF. CDR3 coding DNA: TGTGCCAGCAGTCTGGCAGGGGGCAATCAGCCCCAGCATTTT.